Each of the 15 T cell receptor beta chains below was sequenced from the same sample in a study of T cell responses to AZD1222 COVID-19 vaccine. Measured with immunoSEQ multiplex PCR; TCRdb has only the in-frame clones, and not every one. The table shows around 150,000 clones, with about 94% occurring only once. The sequencing here drew on peripheral blood, taken 28 days after the second AZD1222 dose. These receptors were collected from an adult who received the AZD1222 COVID-19 vaccine.

This chain connects TRBV11-2 to TRBJ2-5; no firm D call. CDR3 length: 14 amino acids. Germline V lookup: CDR1 SGHAT, CDR2 FQNNGV. Trimming stripped 3 bases from V and 2 bases from J, with 10 bases between. CDR3 amino acids: CASSLVRRQETQYF. CDR3 nucleotides: TGTGCCAGCAGCTTGGTAAGGAGACAAGAGACCCAGTACTTC.

This clone was seen a single time. The rearrangement uses TRBV5-5 and TRBJ2-2; 8 positions match TRBD2. Germline V lookup: CDR1 SGHKS, CDR2 YYEKEE (reference sequence). The CDR3 totals 17 residues. Unmatched junction bases numbered 10, after V lost 6 bases and J lost 0 bases. The CDR3 coding sequence is TGTGCCAGCACCCAATTACTTAGCGGGGCGAACACCGGGGAGCTGTTTTTT. Protein sequence: CASTQLLSGANTGELFF.

This chain connects TRBV7-9 to TRBJ1-2; 10 bases align to TRBD1. This CDR3 has 15 amino acids. V trimming: 5 bases; J trimming: 4 bases; junction bases outside the gene matches: 7. CDR1 and CDR2 (germline): SEHNR, FQNEAQ (reference sequence). CDR3 loop: CASSAGTGDLYGYTF. The CDR3 DNA reads TGTGCCAGCAGCGCCGGGACAGGGGATCTCTATGGCTACACCTTC.

The gene calls are TRBV7-2 and TRBJ2-3; 8 bases line up with TRBD1. CDR1 and CDR2 (germline): SGHTA, FQGNSA. The CDR3 spans 14 residues. With 2 bases clipped from V and 4 bases from J, the junction kept 2 bases outside the gene matches. CDR3 DNA sequence: TGTGCCAGCAGCTTATCAGGGGGCTCAGATACGCAGTATTTT. This gives the protein CASSLSGGSDTQYF.

The rearrangement uses TRBV10-3 and TRBJ1-2; D unresolved. In germline, CDR1 is ENHRY, CDR2 SYGVKD. The CDR3 spans 15 residues. The V end was cut by 6 bases, the J end by 3 bases, with 17 bases between. This CDR3 is CAIRSGVLDDYGYTF. The CDR3 bases are TGTGCCATCAGGAGCGGGGTTTTGGACGACTATGGCTACACCTTC.

The chain couples TRBV2 to TRBJ1-1, with D perhaps matching TRBD1 (5 bases). V lost 3 bases to trimming and J lost 9 bases, with 11 bases between them. The germline CDR1 and CDR2 sequences are SNHLY and FYNNEI. The CDR3 extends over 12 amino acids. The CDR3 protein is CASSDVGVQAFF. The CDR3 coding sequence is TGTGCCAGCAGTGATGTGGGGGTTCAAGCTTTCTTT.

J is TRBJ1-2 and V is TRBV6-5; TRBD1 is a possible D gene (5 bases). CDR1 is MNHEY, CDR2 SVGAGI, per germline. This CDR3 has 15 amino acids. V was pared by 6 bases and J by 4 bases, with 18 bases between. CDR3 DNA: TGTGCCAGCAGGCCGGGCGGGGCGGGCGGCTATGGCTACACCTTC. Translation: CASRPGGAGGYGYTF.

This chain uses TRBV12-3 or TRBV12-4 with TRBJ1-1; D perhaps matches TRBD1 (5 bases). Between the trimmed V and J ends, which lost 6 bases and 5 bases, there was a span of 7 bases. The CDR3 consists of 11 residues. The CDR3, as DNA: TGTGCCAGCAGCCGGGGGACTGAAGCTTTCTTT. Amino acids: CASSRGTEAFF.

The chain recombines TRBV9 with TRBJ1-6; TRBD1 is a possible D gene (5 bases). Deletions cut 0 bases from V and 7 bases from J, with 14 bases between. The V gene's germline CDR1 is SGDLS and CDR2 YYNGEE. The CDR3 loop spans 16 amino acids. The CDR3 bases are TGTGCCAGCAGCGTAGACCCCCAGGGCACCAATTCACCCCTCCACTTT. Its translation is CASSVDPQGTNSPLHF. Full variable domain (remainder filled in from reference TRBV9 and TRBJ1-6): DSGVTQTPKHLITATGQRVTLRCSPRSGDLSVYWYQQSLDQGLQFLIQYYNGEERAKGNILERFSAQQFPDLHSELNLSSLELGDSALYFCASSVDPQGTNSPLHFGNGTRLTVT.

This chain joins TRBV5-1 and TRBJ1-2; no clear D. The length of the CDR3 is 15 residues. The V end lost 0 bases, the J end lost 8 bases, and 17 bases lay between the germline ends. CDR1 and CDR2 from the germline V gene are SGHRS and YFSETQ. CDR3 sequence (DNA): TGCGCCAGCAGCTTGGATGGGCCCAAGGGTCGAGGCTACACCTTC. It translates to CASSLDGPKGRGYTF.

This clone came up once. J is TRBJ2-1 and V is TRBV6-7; TRBD2 matches at 9 bases. TRBV6-7 is designated an ORF whose function remains uncertain. After removal of 2 bases from V and 0 bases from J, the junction contained 5 bases not matched to a gene. The CDR3 consists of 17 residues. The CDR3: CASSYVLAGSSYNEQFF. The CDR3 region has the DNA TGTGCCAGCAGTTACGTCCTAGCGGGAAGCTCCTACAATGAGCAGTTCTTC.

V usage is TRBV9 and J usage is TRBJ2-1, with 12 bases fitting TRBD2. CDR1 and CDR2 (germline): SGDLS, YYNGEE. The CDR3 sequence is 16 residues long. With V trimmed by 3 bases and J by 6 bases, 7 bases remained unmatched. The CDR3 nucleotides are TGTGCCAGCAGCGCTCGGACTAGCGGGAACAGCAATGAGCAGTTCTTC. Protein product: CASSARTSGNSNEQFF. The full variable domain, with the rest looked up from reference TRBV9 and TRBJ2-1, is DSGVTQTPKHLITATGQRVTLRCSPRSGDLSVYWYQQSLDQGLQFLIQYYNGEERAKGNILERFSAQQFPDLHSELNLSSLELGDSALYFCASSARTSGNSNEQFFGPGTRLTVL.

The chain joins TRBV19 to TRBJ1-2; a possible D gene is TRBD1 (5 bases). This CDR3 has 15 residues. Trimming removed 4 bases from V and 0 bases from J, with 12 bases in between. The germline V gene encodes CDR1 LNHDA and CDR2 SQIVND (reference sequence). Here the CDR3 DNA reads TGTGCCAGTAGTACCAGGGCGACCACTAACTATGGCTACACCTTC. Its translation is CASSTRATTNYGYTF. Filled out from reference TRBV19 and TRBJ1-2, the complete variable domain reads DGGITQSPKYLFRKEGQNVTLSCEQNLNHDAMYWYRQDPGQGLRLIYYSQIVNDFQKGDIAEGYSVSREKKESFPLTVTSAQKNPTAFYLCASSTRATTNYGYTFGSGTRLTVV.

This clone turned up a few times. The gene calls are TRBV7-9 and TRBJ2-1; 8 bases agree with TRBD1. The CDR3 totals 14 residues. V gave up 3 bases and J gave up 6 bases; unmatched junction bases: 4. CDR1 is SEHNR, CDR2 FQNEAQ, per germline (reference sequence). This CDR3 is CASSFLTGGNEQFF. The CDR3 DNA follows: TGTGCCAGCAGCTTTTTAACAGGGGGCAATGAGCAGTTCTTC.

This rearrangement joins TRBV11-2 to TRBJ1-1; maybe TRBD1 (6 bases). Trimming took off 4 bases at V and 1 base at J, with 13 bases between the two ends. This CDR3 is 15 amino acids long. CDR1 is SGHAT, CDR2 FQNNGV, per germline. The CDR3 bases are TGTGCCAGCAGCTCCCCAGGGGCGCGGAACACTGAAGCTTTCTTT. Translated: CASSSPGARNTEAFF.